The 16 T cell receptor beta chains given below trace back to one sample, sequenced in a study of cytomegalovirus exposure and HLA in healthy donors. The PCR ran on 60 Vbeta and 13 Jbeta primers. Some clones are missing from TCRdb's copy, which holds only in-frame ones; the method was immunoSEQ multiplex PCR. The repertoire includes about 89,000 clones, roughly 70% of them detected once, and under 2.5% sits in the top ten. Source material: PBMCs. The receptors shown here come from a man between 25 and 39 years old in good health and CMV-seronegative.

V and J are TRBV19 and TRBJ2-7, with D perhaps TRBD1 (5 bases). The germline V gene has CDR1 LNHDA and CDR2 SQIVND (reference sequence). Between the trimmed V and J ends, which lost 6 bases and 0 bases, there was a span of 15 bases. This CDR3 region has 15 residues. CDR3 sequence reads: CASSLTTGYSYEQYF. CDR3 coding DNA: TGTGCCAGTAGCCTTACAACAGGTTACTCCTACGAGCAGTACTTC. Full variable domain (outside the CDR3, taken from reference TRBV19 and TRBJ2-7): DGGITQSPKYLFRKEGQNVTLSCEQNLNHDAMYWYRQDPGQGLRLIYYSQIVNDFQKGDIAEGYSVSREKKESFPLTVTSAQKNPTAFYLCASSLTTGYSYEQYFGPGTRLTVT.

V usage is TRBV10-1 and J usage is TRBJ2-1; 7 bases fit TRBD2. The CDR3 is 14 amino acids. The V gene end was trimmed by 3 bases and the J gene end by 10 bases; junction bases not matched to a gene: 9. Germline assignment: CDR1 WNHNN and CDR2 SYGVQD (reference sequence). The CDR3 DNA is TGCGCCAGCAGTGAATCGGGGAGGGCCCAGGAGCAGTTCTTC. As protein: CASSESGRAQEQFF.

The DNA of the CDR3 is TGTGCCAGCAGTTTAGCGGGTTTTTGGGAGACCCAGTACTTC. It is translated as CASSLAGFWETQYF. The genes are TRBV27 and TRBJ2-5; possibly TRBD2 for D (5 bases). The V end was cut by 2 bases, the J end by 5 bases, with 12 bases between. CDR1 is MNHEY and CDR2 is SMNVEV in the germline V gene (reference sequence). The CDR3 is 14 amino acids.

The chain uses TRBV7-3 and TRBJ2-1; 8 nucleotides line up with TRBD2. The CDR3 length is 15 residues. Germline assignment: CDR1 SGHTA and CDR2 FQGTGA. The V segment lost 1 base and the J segment 9 bases; nucleotides outside the gene matches: 8. CDR3 amino acids: CASSLNGGAASEQFF. In DNA, the CDR3 is TGTGCCAGCAGCTTAAACGGGGGGGCGGCAAGTGAGCAGTTCTTC.

The V gene is TRBV7-3, the J gene TRBJ2-6; 7 nucleotides line up with TRBD1. The CDR3 has 16 residues. Per germline, CDR1 SGHTA and CDR2 FQGTGA. The J segment lost 2 bases and the V segment lost 5 bases, leaving 6 bases of the junction unmatched. CDR3 sequence (DNA): TGTGCCAGCAGCCCCGAAGACAGGGCTGGGGCCAACGTCCTGACTTTC. It yields the protein CASSPEDRAGANVLTF.

This chain links TRBV4-3 with TRBJ1-1; D is unresolved. Trimming left V 1 base short and J 9 bases short, with 27 bases between. This CDR3 spans 18 amino acids. The germline V gene has CDR1 LGHNA and CDR2 YSLEER. Here the CDR3 DNA reads TGCGCCAGCAGCCAAGGTCTACAAATTGGCCTAGCCCTCACACAAGCTTTCTTT. This encodes CASSQGLQIGLALTQAFF.

The V and J genes are TRBV29-1 and TRBJ1-2, with D tentatively TRBD1 (6 bases). With 5 bases removed from V and 12 bases from J, the gap between germline ends came to 16 bases. Germline loops: CDR1 SQVTM, CDR2 ANQGSEA. The length of the CDR3 is 11 residues. CDR3 region: CSVSQGRSNTF. In DNA form, the CDR3 reads TGCAGCGTTTCACAGGGTCGGAGCAACACCTTC.

The chain joins TRBV19 to TRBJ2-7; 8 positions agree with TRBD1. Germline V lookup: CDR1 LNHDA, CDR2 SQIVND (reference sequence). CDR3 size: 14 residues. J was trimmed by 6 bases and V by 5 bases; bases with no gene match: 9. The CDR3 protein is CASSANRGTPEQYF. CDR3 DNA sequence: TGTGCCAGTAGTGCAAACAGGGGGACCCCCGAGCAGTACTTC.

The table lists this clone with a few counts. Other DNA sequences from this sample encode an identical CDR3 as well. CDR3 region: CASSSQGPYGYTF. The CDR3 region has the DNA TGTGCCAGCAGTTCGCAGGGTCCCTATGGCTACACCTTC. V usage is TRBV27 and J usage is TRBJ1-2; D may be TRBD1 (5 bases). Trimming removed 4 bases from V and 4 bases from J, with 10 bases in between. Germline CDR1 MNHEY, CDR2 SMNVEV (reference sequence). CDR3 length equals 13 residues.

The V call is TRBV11-3, the J call TRBJ2-7, with 7 bases aligning to TRBD1. Germline values: CDR1 SGHNT, CDR2 YENEEA. J was trimmed by 4 bases and V by 5 bases; bases with no gene match: 11. The CDR3 loop spans 15 amino acids. DNA for the CDR3: TGTGCCAGCAGCCCCAGTGTAGGGGGCTTTTACGAGCAGTACTTC. Protein product: CASSPSVGGFYEQYF.

CDR3 bases: TGCGCCAGCAGCCCCATTTTCATGAACACTGAAGCTTTCTTT. Translated: CASSPIFMNTEAFF. This chain connects TRBV4-1 to TRBJ1-1; D call uncertain. V was trimmed by 4 bases and J by 0 bases, leaving 9 bases between them. The CDR3 is 14 amino acids. The V gene's germline CDR1 is MGHRA and CDR2 YSYEKL.

This chain joins TRBV4-1 and TRBJ2-2; the match to TRBD2 covers 11 bases. V shed 4 bases and J 2 bases; nucleotides not matched to a gene: 3. Per the germline V gene, CDR1 is MGHRA and CDR2 is YSYEKL. The CDR3 contains 16 residues. The CDR3 reads CASSLLAGGNTGELFF. Here the CDR3 DNA reads TGCGCCAGCAGCCTTCTAGCGGGAGGAAACACCGGGGAGCTGTTTTTT.

This clone was detected only a few times. This sequence joins TRBV5-6 and TRBJ1-1; D gene ambiguous. Trimming removed 5 bases from V and 3 bases from J, with 14 bases in between. Germline CDR1 SGHDT, CDR2 YYEEEE. The CDR3 has 14 residues. CDR3 sequence reads: CASSGLPRDTEAFF. CDR3 nucleotide sequence: TGTGCCAGCAGTGGTCTACCGAGGGACACTGAAGCTTTCTTT. Variable domain in full (rest from reference TRBV5-6 and TRBJ1-1): DAGVTQSPTHLIKTRGQQVTLRCSPKSGHDTVSWYQQALGQGPQFIFQYYEEEERQRGNFPDRFSGHQFPNYSSELNVNALLLGDSALYLCASSGLPRDTEAFFGQGTRLTVV.

The gene calls are TRBV29-1 and TRBJ2-7; 10 bases line up with TRBD1. The J segment lost 4 bases and the V segment lost 4 bases, leaving 4 bases of the junction unmatched. The CDR3 sequence is 13 residues long. Germline assignment: CDR1 SQVTM and CDR2 ANQGSEA. This CDR3 reads CSVAGTGVYEQYF. CDR3 in DNA: TGCAGCGTTGCCGGGACAGGGGTTTACGAGCAGTACTTC.

This chain connects TRBV29-1 to TRBJ1-2; D uncertain. The V end lost 3 bases, the J end lost 7 bases, and 12 bases lay between the germline ends. This CDR3 has 12 residues. In germline, CDR1 is SQVTM, CDR2 ANQGSEA. CDR3 amino acids: CSVERPVIGYTF. CDR3 in DNA: TGCAGCGTTGAGCGGCCCGTAATTGGCTACACCTTC.

This clone turned up a few times. Here the CDR3 reads CASSSEWDTPRETQYF. In DNA, the CDR3 is TGCGCCAGCAGCTCTGAGTGGGACACCCCCCGCGAGACCCAGTACTTC. V is TRBV5-1 and J is TRBJ2-5, with a possible D match to TRBD1 (6 bases). CDR1 is SGHRS and CDR2 is YFSETQ in the germline V gene. The CDR3 sequence is 16 residues long. Trimming pared 3 bases from V and 5 bases from J, leaving 20 bases between.